The rows below give T cell receptor beta chains drawn from one sample of a study of blood T cell repertoires in COVID-19. This table comes from immunoSEQ multiplex PCR, and its TCRdb copy is limited to in-frame clones, with some not included. The sample shows approximately 150,000 clones, over 70% of them seen only once. The sample comprised peripheral blood. All receptors derive from a man in his 70s who had recovered from COVID-19. Both conserved end residues are part of each CDR3. Fields, in order: D gene, clone size, V gene, J gene, CDR3 length, CDR3 protein, CDR3 DNA. D genes are given only for firm matches. Size is omitted from some rows. Given values are once, few, many or a class for expanded clones.

>-|-|TRBV2|TRBJ1-5|16
CASSERSGFSNQPQHF
TGTGCCAGCAGTGAACGATCGGGGTTTAGCAATCAGCCCCAGCATTTT
>TRBD2|-|TRBV10-1|TRBJ2-1|16
CASSKLAGGSYNEQFF
TGCGCCAGCAGTAAACTAGCGGGAGGTTCCTACAATGAGCAGTTCTTC
>TRBD1|-|TRBV19|TRBJ2-5|15
CASTLGTGPVETQYF
TGTGCCAGTACCCTAGGGACAGGGCCCGTGGAGACCCAGTACTTC
>-|once|TRBV2|TRBJ2-3|14
CATGDGGTSGTQYF
TGTGCCACTGGGGACGGGGGAACCTCGGGTACGCAGTATTTT
>-|-|TRBV6-2/TRBV6-3|TRBJ2-2|16
CASSPRDGANTGELFF
TGTGCCAGCAGTCCGCGGGACGGAGCGAACACCGGGGAGCTGTTTTTT
>-|-|TRBV3-1/TRBV3-2|TRBJ2-7|14
CASSPTGVGREQYF
TGTGCCAGCAGCCCCACGGGGGTAGGGAGGGAGCAGTACTTC
>-|once|TRBV25-1|TRBJ1-4|12
CASSGDNEKLFF
TGTGCCAGCAGTGGGGACAACGAAAAACTGTTTTTT
>TRBD2|-|TRBV11-3|TRBJ2-1|16
CASSLVSTSGGNEQFF
TGTGCCAGCAGCTTAGTTTCGACTAGCGGGGGCAATGAGCAGTTCTTC
>-|-|TRBV10-3|TRBJ1-5|14
CAISESIGYQPQHF
TGTGCCATCAGTGAGTCGATCGGTTACCAGCCCCAGCATTTT
>TRBD2|-|TRBV2|TRBJ2-1|16
CATQERGGSRNNEQFF
TGTGCCACCCAGGAAAGAGGCGGGAGTAGGAACAATGAGCAGTTCTTC
>-|-|TRBV11-2|TRBJ2-3|17
CASSPHIAETSTDTQYF
TGTGCCAGCAGCCCCCATATAGCGGAAACTAGCACAGATACGCAGTATTTT
>TRBD2|-|TRBV6-2/TRBV6-3|TRBJ2-7|15
CASSYPAGGHYEQYF
TGTGCCAGCAGTTACCCAGCGGGAGGGCACTACGAGCAGTACTTC
>-|-|TRBV7-6|TRBJ2-2|12
CASSLTSGELFF
TGTGCCAGCAGCTTAACTTCCGGGGAGCTGTTTTTT
>-|-|TRBV9|TRBJ1-3|15
CASSASGNSGNTIYF
TGTGCCAGCAGTGCCTCGGGGAACTCTGGAAACACCATATATTTT
>-|-|TRBV6-1|TRBJ1-5|13
CASSETGNQPQHF
TGTGCCAGCAGTGAAACGGGCAATCAGCCCCAGCATTTT
>-|-|TRBV4-1|TRBJ2-2|15
CASSQVTRGTGELFF
TGCGCCAGCAGCCAAGTTACACGTGGCACCGGGGAGCTGTTTTTT
>TRBD2|-|TRBV7-6|TRBJ2-1|15
CASSRGTTTYNEQFF
TGTGCCAGCAGCCGCGGGACTACTACCTACAATGAGCAGTTCTTC
>TRBD1|-|TRBV25-1|TRBJ2-3|16
CASSTPGSGGKDTQYF
TGTGCCAGCAGCACACCCGGGTCAGGGGGAAAAGATACGCAGTATTTT
>TRBD1|-|TRBV19|TRBJ2-5|15
CASRASNRGRETQYF
TGTGCCAGTAGGGCTTCGAACAGGGGGCGAGAGACCCAGTACTTC
>-|-|TRBV21-1|TRBJ2-7|15
CASSTNGDRVHEQYF
TGTGCCAGCAGCACCAATGGGGACAGGGTCCACGAGCAGTACTTC
>TRBD1|-|TRBV30|TRBJ2-2|12
CARGQATGELFF
TGTGCCCGGGGACAGGCCACCGGGGAGCTGTTTTTT
>-|-|TRBV9|TRBJ1-1|14
CASSANTGRAEAFF
TGTGCCAGCAGCGCTAATACAGGGAGGGCTGAAGCTTTCTTT
>TRBD1|-|TRBV30|TRBJ1-2|15
CAWSGPTGGSAGYTF
TGTGCCTGGAGTGGCCCGACAGGGGGGTCAGCTGGCTACACCTTC
>TRBD1|few|TRBV5-1|TRBJ2-7|15
CASQLAGGGNYEQYF
TGCGCCAGCCAACTCGCAGGGGGCGGAAACTACGAGCAGTACTTC
>-|-|TRBV25-1|TRBJ1-4|13
CASRQSVNEKLFF
TGTGCCAGCAGGCAAAGCGTTAATGAAAAACTGTTTTTT
>-|once|TRBV11-2|TRBJ2-1|14
CASSFKGPMNEQFF
TGTGCCAGCAGCTTTAAGGGGCCTATGAATGAGCAGTTCTTC
>-|-|TRBV4-3|TRBJ2-1|16
CASSQDGGLYYNEQFF
TGCGCCAGCAGCCAAGATGGGGGCTTATACTACAATGAGCAGTTCTTC
>TRBD1|-|TRBV7-9|TRBJ1-2|12
CASSDGQGDYTF
TGTGCCAGCAGCGACGGACAGGGCGACTACACCTTC
>TRBD2|-|TRBV10-3|TRBJ2-3|15
CATREREISTDTQYF
TGTGCCACCAGAGAGCGGGAGATAAGCACAGATACGCAGTATTTT
>-|-|TRBV10-3|TRBJ2-3|13
CAIKRERTDTQYF
TGTGCCATCAAACGGGAGAGGACAGATACGCAGTATTTT
>TRBD1|-|TRBV6-5|TRBJ2-7|15
CASNTGTGGTYEQYF
TGTGCCAGCAATACCGGGACAGGGGGCACGTACGAGCAGTACTTC
>-|-|TRBV3-1/TRBV3-2|TRBJ1-5|17
CASSQSRGAGRNQPQHF
TGTGCCAGCAGCCAGTCTCGGGGGGCTGGGCGCAATCAGCCCCAGCATTTT
>TRBD2|once|TRBV4-1|TRBJ2-3|17
CASSLGEGQPDGDTQYF
TGCGCCAGCAGCCTCGGGGAGGGCCAACCGGACGGAGATACGCAGTATTTT
>TRBD1|few|TRBV6-1|TRBJ1-6|15
CASSDGQGANSPLHF
TGTGCCAGCAGTGACGGACAGGGGGCGAATTCACCCCTCCACTTT
>-|few|TRBV5-5|TRBJ2-1|14
CASSYQENYNEQFF
TGTGCCAGCAGCTACCAAGAGAACTACAATGAGCAGTTCTTC